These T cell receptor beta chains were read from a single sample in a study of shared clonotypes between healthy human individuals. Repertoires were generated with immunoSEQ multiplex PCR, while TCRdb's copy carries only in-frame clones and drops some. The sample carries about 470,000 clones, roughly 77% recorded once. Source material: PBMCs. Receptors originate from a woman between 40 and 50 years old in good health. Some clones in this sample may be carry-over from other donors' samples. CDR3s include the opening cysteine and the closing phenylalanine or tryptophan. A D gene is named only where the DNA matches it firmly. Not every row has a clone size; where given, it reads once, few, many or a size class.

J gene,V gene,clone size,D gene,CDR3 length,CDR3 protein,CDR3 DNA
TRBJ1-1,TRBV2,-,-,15,CASSEWGGRNTEAFF,TGTGCCAGCAGTGAATGGGGAGGGAGGAACACTGAAGCTTTCTTT
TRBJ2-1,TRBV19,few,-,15,CASMAGGWGSLGQFF,TGTGCCAGTATGGCGGGTGGCTGGGGGTCTCTTGGGCAGTTCTTC
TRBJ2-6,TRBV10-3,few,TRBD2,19,CAISPGGLAGGPGANVLTF,TGTGCCATCAGCCCCGGGGGACTAGCGGGAGGGCCGGGGGCCAACGTCCTGACTTTC
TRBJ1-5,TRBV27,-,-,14,CASSLSQGNQPQHF,TGTGCCAGCAGTTTATCACAGGGTAATCAGCCCCAGCATTTT
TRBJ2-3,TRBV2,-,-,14,CASKGDRSTDTQYF,TGTGCCAGCAAGGGGGACCGAAGCACAGATACGCAGTATTTT
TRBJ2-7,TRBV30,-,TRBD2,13,CAWSSAAGYEQYF,TGTGCCTGGTCCTCGGCAGCGGGGTACGAGCAGTACTTC
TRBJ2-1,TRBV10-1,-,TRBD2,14,CASSGTSGRGEQFF,TGCGCCAGCAGTGGGACTAGCGGGAGAGGTGAGCAGTTCTTC
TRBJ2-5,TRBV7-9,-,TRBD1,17,CASTQLPGGSGQETQYF,TGTGCCAGCACGCAACTCCCAGGGGGTTCAGGGCAAGAGACCCAGTACTTC
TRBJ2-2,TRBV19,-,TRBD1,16,CASSPPGQGFIGELFF,TGTGCCAGTAGCCCTCCGGGACAGGGATTCATCGGGGAGCTGTTTTTT
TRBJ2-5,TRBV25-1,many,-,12,CASSGGPETQYF,TGTGCCAGCAGTGGTGGGCCGGAGACCCAGTACTTC
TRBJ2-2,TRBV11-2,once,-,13,CASSLDRQRELFF,TGTGCCAGCAGCTTAGACCGCCAACGGGAGCTGTTTTTT
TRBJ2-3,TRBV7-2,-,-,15,CASSFFYLTPDTQYF,TGTGCCAGCAGCTTCTTCTACCTCACCCCGGATACGCAGTATTTT
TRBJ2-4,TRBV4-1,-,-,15,CASSQEEYGRNIQYF,TGCGCCAGCAGCCAAGAGGAGTACGGAAGAAACATTCAGTACTTC
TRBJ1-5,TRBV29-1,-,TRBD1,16,CSVLIVTGDSNQPQHF,TGCAGCGTCTTGATAGTTACAGGGGATAGCAATCAGCCCCAGCATTTT
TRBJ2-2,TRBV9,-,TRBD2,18,CASSVRAGGPANTGELFF,TGTGCCAGCAGCGTAAGGGCGGGAGGGCCTGCGAACACCGGGGAGCTGTTTTTT
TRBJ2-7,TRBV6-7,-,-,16,CASSYWCEGIHYEQYF,TGTGCCAGCAGTTATTGGTGTGAAGGGATCCACTACGAGCAGTACTTC
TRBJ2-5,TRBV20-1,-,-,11,CSASLAQTQYF,TGCAGTGCTAGCCTAGCACAGACCCAGTACTTC
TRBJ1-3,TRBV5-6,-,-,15,CASSGRDTSGNTIYF,TGTGCCAGCAGCGGACGGGACACCTCTGGAAACACCATATATTTT
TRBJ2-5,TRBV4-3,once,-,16,CASSQSVGVFQETQYF,TGCGCCAGCAGCCAGTCAGTGGGAGTGTTCCAAGAGACCCAGTACTTC
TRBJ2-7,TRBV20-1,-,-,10,CSARRGEQYF,TGCAGTGCTAGACGGGGCGAGCAGTACTTC
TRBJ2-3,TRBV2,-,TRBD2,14,CASTSGRGTDTQYF,TGTGCCAGCACTAGCGGGAGGGGCACAGATACGCAGTATTTT
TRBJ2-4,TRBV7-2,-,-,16,CASSLEVAVAKNIQYF,TGTGCCAGCAGCTTAGAGGTAGCGGTAGCCAAAAACATTCAGTACTTC
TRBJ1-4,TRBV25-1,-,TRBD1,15,CASRREGTGYEKLFF,TGTGCCAGCAGGCGGGAGGGGACAGGCTATGAAAAACTGTTTTTT
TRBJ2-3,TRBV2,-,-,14,CASSEALDSPSQYF,TGTGCCAGCAGTGAAGCTCTGGACTCCCCGTCGCAGTATTTT
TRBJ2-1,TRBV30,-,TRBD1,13,CAWRGLRQGEQFF,TGTGCCTGGAGGGGTTTGCGACAGGGTGAGCAGTTCTTC
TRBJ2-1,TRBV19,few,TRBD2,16,CASDEGGGRFYNEQFF,TGTGCCAGCGATGAGGGAGGCGGGAGGTTCTACAATGAGCAGTTCTTC
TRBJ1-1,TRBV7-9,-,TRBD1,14,CASSLGGQGLEAFF,TGTGCCAGCAGCCTAGGGGGACAGGGACTTGAAGCTTTCTTT
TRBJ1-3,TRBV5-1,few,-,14,CASSLAVSGNTIYF,TGCGCCAGCAGCTTGGCGGTCTCTGGAAACACCATATATTTT
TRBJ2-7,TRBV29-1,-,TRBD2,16,CSVSGVSGRPDYEQYF,TGCAGCGTTTCAGGGGTCAGCGGGAGACCGGACTACGAGCAGTACTTC
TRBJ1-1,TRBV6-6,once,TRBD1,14,CASGPQGRPTEAFF,TGTGCCAGCGGCCCACAGGGGAGACCCACTGAAGCTTTCTTT
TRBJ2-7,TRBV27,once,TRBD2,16,CASSSRLAGVVYEQYF,TGTGCCAGCAGTTCCCGACTAGCGGGAGTTGTCTACGAGCAGTACTTC
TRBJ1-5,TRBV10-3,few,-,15,CAISEAAGVVQPQHF,TGTGCCATCAGTGAAGCGGCAGGGGTGGTACAGCCCCAGCATTTT
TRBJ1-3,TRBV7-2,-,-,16,CASSLSRSGSGNTIYF,TGTGCCAGCAGCTTATCAAGGTCGGGCTCTGGAAACACCATATATTTT
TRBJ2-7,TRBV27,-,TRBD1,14,CASARGQGGNEQYF,TGTGCCAGCGCGCGGGGACAGGGAGGTAACGAGCAGTACTTC
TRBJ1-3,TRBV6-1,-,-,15,CASSEAWGSGNTIYF,TGTGCCAGCAGTGAAGCATGGGGATCTGGAAACACCATATATTTT
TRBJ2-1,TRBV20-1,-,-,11,CSALGGNEQFF,TGCAGTGCCCTGGGGGGCAATGAGCAGTTCTTC
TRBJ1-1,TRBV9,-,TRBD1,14,CASSVRGQDTEAFF,TGTGCCAGCAGCGTAAGGGGACAGGACACTGAAGCTTTCTTT